These T cell receptor beta chains were read from a single sample in a study of T cell responses to AZD1222 COVID-19 vaccine. Clones were sequenced by immunoSEQ multiplex PCR, and TCRdb holds only the in-frame ones, with some missing. The table has about 150,000 clones, approximately 89% seen once. Material: peripheral blood, obtained on day 0 of MenACWY control vaccination. The source of these receptors is an adult in good health. CDR3s include the opening cysteine and the closing phenylalanine or tryptophan. Each record gives: CDR3 DNA, CDR3 protein, V gene, D gene, clone size, CDR3 length, J gene. D genes are given only for firm matches. Size values are once, few and many counts, or a class for expanded clones, and some rows have none.

CDR3 DNA: TGCAGCGTTGAAAACTTGTCTTTCTCCCATGAGCAGTTCTTC
CDR3 protein: CSVENLSFSHEQFF
V gene: TRBV29-1
D gene: .
clone size: .
CDR3 length: 14
J gene: TRBJ2-1

CDR3 DNA: TGTGCCAGCAGTGAGGGGGGTTCGGACATTCAGTACTTC
CDR3 protein: CASSEGGSDIQYF
V gene: TRBV6-4
D gene: .
clone size: .
CDR3 length: 13
J gene: TRBJ2-4

CDR3 DNA: TGTGCCAGCAGCCAAGACCCCAGGGTAAAACTGTTTTTT
CDR3 protein: CASSQDPRVKLFF
V gene: TRBV3-1/TRBV3-2
D gene: .
clone size: .
CDR3 length: 13
J gene: TRBJ1-4

CDR3 DNA: TGTGCCAGCTATCAGGGTGTGGGCACCGGGGAGCTGTTTTTT
CDR3 protein: CASYQGVGTGELFF
V gene: TRBV5-5
D gene: .
clone size: .
CDR3 length: 14
J gene: TRBJ2-2

CDR3 DNA: TGTGCCAGCAGCACGGACGTCGTTGGTCAGTTCTTC
CDR3 protein: CASSTDVVGQFF
V gene: TRBV11-2
D gene: .
clone size: few
CDR3 length: 12
J gene: TRBJ2-1

CDR3 DNA: TGTGCCAGCTCACCGGGACAGGGAATCAACGCTGGGGCCAACGTCCTGACTTTC
CDR3 protein: CASSPGQGINAGANVLTF
V gene: TRBV18
D gene: TRBD1
clone size: .
CDR3 length: 18
J gene: TRBJ2-6

CDR3 DNA: TGTGCCAGCAGCTTAGCCCGGGTGAACACTGAAGCTTTCTTT
CDR3 protein: CASSLARVNTEAFF
V gene: TRBV7-2
D gene: .
clone size: .
CDR3 length: 14
J gene: TRBJ1-1

CDR3 DNA: TGTGCCAGCAGCCCAGGGAAGGCCACAGATACGCAGTATTTT
CDR3 protein: CASSPGKATDTQYF
V gene: TRBV5-5
D gene: .
clone size: .
CDR3 length: 14
J gene: TRBJ2-3

CDR3 DNA: TGTGCCAGCAGCGGACGTCGGGGGAATCTCTACGAGCAGTACTTC
CDR3 protein: CASSGRRGNLYEQYF
V gene: TRBV7-2
D gene: .
clone size: once
CDR3 length: 15
J gene: TRBJ2-7

CDR3 DNA: TGTGCCAGCAGCCTTGGACCTTTTGGGGCCAACGTCCTGACTTTC
CDR3 protein: CASSLGPFGANVLTF
V gene: TRBV7-2
D gene: .
clone size: .
CDR3 length: 15
J gene: TRBJ2-6

CDR3 DNA: TGTGCCAGCAGTTATAGCCCCCAACGACCCCTCCACTTT
CDR3 protein: CASSYSPQRPLHF
V gene: TRBV6-2/TRBV6-3
D gene: .
clone size: .
CDR3 length: 13
J gene: TRBJ1-6

CDR3 DNA: TGCGCCAGCAGCCAAGAAGACAGGGTCGTAGATGGCTACACCTTC
CDR3 protein: CASSQEDRVVDGYTF
V gene: TRBV4-1
D gene: TRBD1
clone size: .
CDR3 length: 15
J gene: TRBJ1-2

CDR3 DNA: TGTGCCAGTAGTATCTCGGACAGGGGGCTTGGTTTTGGGGCCAACGTCCTGACTTTC
CDR3 protein: CASSISDRGLGFGANVLTF
V gene: TRBV19
D gene: TRBD1
clone size: .
CDR3 length: 19
J gene: TRBJ2-6

CDR3 DNA: TGTGCCATCAGTGACACGGGACAGGGTGGCGGCTACACCTTC
CDR3 protein: CAISDTGQGGGYTF
V gene: TRBV10-3
D gene: TRBD1
clone size: .
CDR3 length: 14
J gene: TRBJ1-2

CDR3 DNA: TGTGCCAGCAGCCAAGAGTGGACAGGAACTAGCACAGATACGCAGTATTTT
CDR3 protein: CASSQEWTGTSTDTQYF
V gene: TRBV4-2
D gene: TRBD1
clone size: .
CDR3 length: 17
J gene: TRBJ2-3

CDR3 DNA: TGTGCCAGCAACCGAAGGATGGAAACCGGCAATGAAAAACTGTTTTTT
CDR3 protein: CASNRRMETGNEKLFF
V gene: TRBV2
D gene: .
clone size: .
CDR3 length: 16
J gene: TRBJ1-4

CDR3 DNA: TGTGCCAGCAGCTTGTCTGGGTTTACTGAAGCTTTCTTT
CDR3 protein: CASSLSGFTEAFF
V gene: TRBV7-2
D gene: .
clone size: once
CDR3 length: 13
J gene: TRBJ1-1

CDR3 DNA: TGTGCCTGGAGGAGGGGAGGGGTTACTAACTATGGCTACACCTTC
CDR3 protein: CAWRRGGVTNYGYTF
V gene: TRBV30
D gene: .
clone size: .
CDR3 length: 15
J gene: TRBJ1-2

CDR3 DNA: TGTGCCAGCAGCCAAGGTCAGGCGAACACCGGGGAGCTGTTTTTT
CDR3 protein: CASSQGQANTGELFF
V gene: TRBV4-2
D gene: .
clone size: once
CDR3 length: 15
J gene: TRBJ2-2

CDR3 DNA: TGTGCCAGCAGTTTCACAGGGTTGAATGAAAAACTGTTTTTT
CDR3 protein: CASSFTGLNEKLFF
V gene: TRBV28
D gene: .
clone size: .
CDR3 length: 14
J gene: TRBJ1-4

CDR3 DNA: TGTGCCAGCAGCTTAGTTGTTCGGCGGGACACATCGGAAAAACTGTTTTTT
CDR3 protein: CASSLVVRRDTSEKLFF
V gene: TRBV7-9
D gene: .
clone size: .
CDR3 length: 17
J gene: TRBJ1-4

CDR3 DNA: TGCGCCAGCAGCGCCACCCCTAGGACGGGGTTGAACTACGAGCAGTACTTC
CDR3 protein: CASSATPRTGLNYEQYF
V gene: TRBV5-1
D gene: .
clone size: .
CDR3 length: 17
J gene: TRBJ2-7

CDR3 DNA: TGTGCCAGCAGCCGAGATGGGGTCGCGGGGTATGGCTACACCTTC
CDR3 protein: CASSRDGVAGYGYTF
V gene: TRBV7-9
D gene: .
clone size: .
CDR3 length: 15
J gene: TRBJ1-2

CDR3 DNA: TGTGCCACCAGCAGAGGGCAGGGAGGGCTCGATACGCAGTATTTT
CDR3 protein: CATSRGQGGLDTQYF
V gene: TRBV15
D gene: TRBD2
clone size: once
CDR3 length: 15
J gene: TRBJ2-3

CDR3 DNA: TGTGCCAGCAGCCCGAGGGCAGCGGGAGTATCAAATGAGCAGTTCTTC
CDR3 protein: CASSPRAAGVSNEQFF
V gene: TRBV7-2
D gene: TRBD2
clone size: .
CDR3 length: 16
J gene: TRBJ2-1

CDR3 DNA: TGCGCCAGCAGCTCTGGGCAGGGTGGTATGAACACTGAAGCTTTCTTT
CDR3 protein: CASSSGQGGMNTEAFF
V gene: TRBV5-1
D gene: .
clone size: .
CDR3 length: 16
J gene: TRBJ1-1

CDR3 DNA: TGTGCCAGTGTTGAAGGGGGCCCTACATACAATCAGCCCCAGCATTTT
CDR3 protein: CASVEGGPTYNQPQHF
V gene: TRBV19
D gene: TRBD1
clone size: .
CDR3 length: 16
J gene: TRBJ1-5

CDR3 DNA: TGTGCCAGCAGTTACGGACAGGCACTCACCTACAATGAGCAGTTCTTC
CDR3 protein: CASSYGQALTYNEQFF
V gene: TRBV6-5
D gene: TRBD1
clone size: few
CDR3 length: 16
J gene: TRBJ2-1

CDR3 DNA: TGTGCCAGCAGTTACTCTCCGGCGGGGGGCATCGGGGAGCTGTTTTTT
CDR3 protein: CASSYSPAGGIGELFF
V gene: TRBV6-5
D gene: TRBD2
clone size: .
CDR3 length: 16
J gene: TRBJ2-2

CDR3 DNA: TGTGCCAGCAGCCCGACAACGGGACAGGGGATAGAGACCCAGTACTTC
CDR3 protein: CASSPTTGQGIETQYF
V gene: TRBV14
D gene: TRBD1
clone size: .
CDR3 length: 16
J gene: TRBJ2-5

CDR3 DNA: TGTGCCAGCAGCAAAAGTCCGGGACTAGCGACAGATACGCAGTATTTT
CDR3 protein: CASSKSPGLATDTQYF
V gene: TRBV27
D gene: TRBD2
clone size: .
CDR3 length: 16
J gene: TRBJ2-3

CDR3 DNA: TGTGCCAGCAGTTCCTCTCTCAGGAGCGGGGAGCTGTTTTTT
CDR3 protein: CASSSSLRSGELFF
V gene: TRBV6-5
D gene: .
clone size: .
CDR3 length: 14
J gene: TRBJ2-2

CDR3 DNA: TGTGCCAGCAGACCCAGGACTAGCGGGATCTACAATGAGCAGTTCTTC
CDR3 protein: CASRPRTSGIYNEQFF
V gene: TRBV28
D gene: TRBD2
clone size: .
CDR3 length: 16
J gene: TRBJ2-1

CDR3 DNA: TGTGCCAGCAGCAAAGGGGCGGGAGACGGCAAAAACATTCAGTACTTC
CDR3 protein: CASSKGAGDGKNIQYF
V gene: TRBV21-1
D gene: .
clone size: .
CDR3 length: 16
J gene: TRBJ2-4

CDR3 DNA: TGTGCCAGCTCACCACAGGGTAACACTGAAGCTTTCTTT
CDR3 protein: CASSPQGNTEAFF
V gene: TRBV18
D gene: .
clone size: .
CDR3 length: 13
J gene: TRBJ1-1

CDR3 DNA: TGTGCCAGCAGGGGGGACCCGGGTTCACCCCTCCACTTT
CDR3 protein: CASRGDPGSPLHF
V gene: TRBV2
D gene: .
clone size: .
CDR3 length: 13
J gene: TRBJ1-6

CDR3 DNA: TGCGCCAGCAGCTTGGGACAGGGCCTCTATGGCTACACCTTC
CDR3 protein: CASSLGQGLYGYTF
V gene: TRBV5-1
D gene: TRBD1
clone size: .
CDR3 length: 14
J gene: TRBJ1-2

CDR3 DNA: TGTGCCAGCTCACCGGGACTAGACCAAGAGACCCAGTACTTC
CDR3 protein: CASSPGLDQETQYF
V gene: TRBV18
D gene: TRBD2
clone size: .
CDR3 length: 14
J gene: TRBJ2-5

CDR3 DNA: TGTGCCAGCAGCTTAGGGGGCTCTTTGGAGACCCAGTACTTC
CDR3 protein: CASSLGGSLETQYF
V gene: TRBV11-2
D gene: .
clone size: .
CDR3 length: 14
J gene: TRBJ2-5

CDR3 DNA: TGTGCCAGCAGCCCTAGTCCAGTCCCGTACTACGAGCAGTACTTC
CDR3 protein: CASSPSPVPYYEQYF
V gene: TRBV7-2
D gene: .
clone size: .
CDR3 length: 15
J gene: TRBJ2-7

CDR3 DNA: TGTGCCACCAGCAGAGGACGGTTCGAGGCTAGCGGGAGTCAGAGCGAGCAGTACTTC
CDR3 protein: CATSRGRFEASGSQSEQYF
V gene: TRBV15
D gene: TRBD2
clone size: .
CDR3 length: 19
J gene: TRBJ2-7

CDR3 DNA: TGTGCCAGCAGCTACACAGGGGGCGGCTACAATGAGCAGTTCTTC
CDR3 protein: CASSYTGGGYNEQFF
V gene: TRBV7-3
D gene: TRBD1
clone size: .
CDR3 length: 15
J gene: TRBJ2-1

CDR3 DNA: TGTGCCAGCAGCATTGGAACCGGGATAACTGGACGCTACACCTTC
CDR3 protein: CASSIGTGITGRYTF
V gene: TRBV2
D gene: .
clone size: .
CDR3 length: 15
J gene: TRBJ1-2

CDR3 DNA: TGCGCCAGCAGCCCCATCCGGCAGGCCTCTGGCGAGCAGTACTTC
CDR3 protein: CASSPIRQASGEQYF
V gene: TRBV4-1
D gene: .
clone size: .
CDR3 length: 15
J gene: TRBJ2-7

CDR3 DNA: TGTGCCAGCAGCTTTAGACGGTTGGAGCATGGCTACACCTTC
CDR3 protein: CASSFRRLEHGYTF
V gene: TRBV5-4
D gene: .
clone size: .
CDR3 length: 14
J gene: TRBJ1-2

CDR3 DNA: TGTGCCAGTAGTACTGGGCTGGACACTGAAGCTTTCTTT
CDR3 protein: CASSTGLDTEAFF
V gene: TRBV19
D gene: .
clone size: .
CDR3 length: 13
J gene: TRBJ1-1